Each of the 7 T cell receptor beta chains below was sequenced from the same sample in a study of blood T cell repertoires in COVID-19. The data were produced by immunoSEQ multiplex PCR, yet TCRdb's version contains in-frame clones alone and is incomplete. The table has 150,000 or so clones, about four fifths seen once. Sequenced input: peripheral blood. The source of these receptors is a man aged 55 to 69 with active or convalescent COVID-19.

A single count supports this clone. The CDR3 protein is CTSSQNPTRRGDKETQYF. The CDR3 DNA reads TGCACCAGCAGCCAGAACCCCACGCGGCGGGGGGATAAAGAGACCCAGTACTTC. The V gene is TRBV1, the J gene TRBJ2-5; the table's D call, TRBD2, was not checked against the DNA. TRBV1 is classified as a pseudogene. The CDR3 is made up of 18 amino acids.

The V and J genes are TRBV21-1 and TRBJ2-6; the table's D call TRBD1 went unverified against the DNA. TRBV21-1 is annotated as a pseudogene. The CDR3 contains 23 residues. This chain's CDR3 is CASSKLIGDRGLEIRSGANVLTF. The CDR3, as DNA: TGTGCCAGCAGCAAACTCATCGGGGACAGGGGCTTGGAGATACGCTCTGGGGCCAACGTCCTGACTTTC.

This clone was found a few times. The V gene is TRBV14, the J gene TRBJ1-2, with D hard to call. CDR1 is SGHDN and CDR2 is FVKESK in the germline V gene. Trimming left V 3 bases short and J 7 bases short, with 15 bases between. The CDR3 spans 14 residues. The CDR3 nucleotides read TGTGCCAGCAGCCATTTGACCAGGCGGGGTGGCTACACCTTC. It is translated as CASSHLTRRGGYTF.

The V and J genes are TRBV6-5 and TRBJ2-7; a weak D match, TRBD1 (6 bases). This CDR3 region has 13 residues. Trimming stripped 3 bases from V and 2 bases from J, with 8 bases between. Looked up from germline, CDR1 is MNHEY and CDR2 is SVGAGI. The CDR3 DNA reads TGTGCCAGCAGTTATAACAGGGCCTACGAGCAGTACTTC. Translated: CASSYNRAYEQYF.

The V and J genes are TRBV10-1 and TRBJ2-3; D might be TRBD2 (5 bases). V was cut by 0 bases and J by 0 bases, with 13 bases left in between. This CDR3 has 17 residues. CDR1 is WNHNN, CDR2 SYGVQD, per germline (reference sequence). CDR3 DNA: TGCGCCAGCAGTGAGTCGAGACTACCTAGAAGCACAGATACGCAGTATTTT. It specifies CASSESRLPRSTDTQYF.

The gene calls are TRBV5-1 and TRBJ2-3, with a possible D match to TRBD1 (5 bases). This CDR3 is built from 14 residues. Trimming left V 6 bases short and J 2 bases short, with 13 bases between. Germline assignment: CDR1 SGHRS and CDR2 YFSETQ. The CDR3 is CASKWTQYTDTQYF. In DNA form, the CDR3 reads TGCGCCAGCAAATGGACACAATACACAGATACGCAGTATTTT.

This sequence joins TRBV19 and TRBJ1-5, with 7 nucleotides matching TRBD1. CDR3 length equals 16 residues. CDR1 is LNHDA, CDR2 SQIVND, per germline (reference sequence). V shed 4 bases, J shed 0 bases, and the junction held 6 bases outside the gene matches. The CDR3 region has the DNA TGTGCCAGTAGTAGGGACAGTTTATATAGCAATCAGCCCCAGCATTTT. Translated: CASSRDSLYSNQPQHF.